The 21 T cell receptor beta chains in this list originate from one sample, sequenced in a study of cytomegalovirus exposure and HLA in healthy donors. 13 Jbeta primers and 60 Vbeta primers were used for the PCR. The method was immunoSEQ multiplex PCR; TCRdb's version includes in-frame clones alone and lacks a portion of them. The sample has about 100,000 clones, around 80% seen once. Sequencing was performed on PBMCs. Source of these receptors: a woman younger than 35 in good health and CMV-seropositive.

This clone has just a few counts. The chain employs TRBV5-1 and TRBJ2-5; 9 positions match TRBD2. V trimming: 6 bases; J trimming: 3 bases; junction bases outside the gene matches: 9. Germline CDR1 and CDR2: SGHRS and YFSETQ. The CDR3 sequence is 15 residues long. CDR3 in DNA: TGCGCCAGCACGGCGGGAGGGGGGCTGGAAGAGACCCAGTACTTC. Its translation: CASTAGGGLEETQYF.

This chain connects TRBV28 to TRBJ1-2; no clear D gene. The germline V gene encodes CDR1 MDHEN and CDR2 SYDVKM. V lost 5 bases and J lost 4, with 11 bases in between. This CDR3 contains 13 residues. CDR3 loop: CASSPSDGYGYTF. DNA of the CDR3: TGTGCCAGCAGTCCGAGCGACGGCTATGGCTACACCTTC.

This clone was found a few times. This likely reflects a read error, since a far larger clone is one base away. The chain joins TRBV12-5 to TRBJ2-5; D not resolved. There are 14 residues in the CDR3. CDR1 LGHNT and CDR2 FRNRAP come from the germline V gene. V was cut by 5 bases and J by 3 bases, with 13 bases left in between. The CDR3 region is CASGPSLVEETQYF. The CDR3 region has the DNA TGTGCTAGTGGTCCCTCCCTGGTAGAAGAGACCCAGTACTTC.

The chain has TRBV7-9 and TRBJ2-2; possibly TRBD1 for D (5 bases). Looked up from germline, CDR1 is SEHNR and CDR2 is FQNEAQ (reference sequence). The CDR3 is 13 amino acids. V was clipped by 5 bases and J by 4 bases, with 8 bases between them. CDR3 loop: CASSVTATGELFF. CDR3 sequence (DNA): TGTGCCAGCAGCGTGACAGCCACCGGGGAGCTGTTTTTT.

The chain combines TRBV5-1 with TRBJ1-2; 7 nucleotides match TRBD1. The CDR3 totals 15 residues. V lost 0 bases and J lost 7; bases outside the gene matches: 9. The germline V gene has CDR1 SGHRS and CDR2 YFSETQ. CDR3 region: CASSLGMDRSSGYTF. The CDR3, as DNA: TGCGCCAGCAGCTTGGGGATGGACAGGAGCAGTGGCTACACCTTC.

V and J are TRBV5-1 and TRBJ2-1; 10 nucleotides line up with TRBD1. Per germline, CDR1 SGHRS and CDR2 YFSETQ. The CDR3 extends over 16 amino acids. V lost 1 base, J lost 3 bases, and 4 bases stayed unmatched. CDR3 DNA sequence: TGCGCCAGCAGCTTGAGGGGGACAGGGGTCTACAATGAGCAGTTCTTC. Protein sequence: CASSLRGTGVYNEQFF. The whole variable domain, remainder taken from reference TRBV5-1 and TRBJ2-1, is KAGVTQTPRYLIKTRGQQVTLSCSPISGHRSVSWYQQTPGQGLQFLFEYFSETQRNKGNFPGRFSGRQFSNSRSEMNVSTLELGDSALYLCASSLRGTGVYNEQFFGPGTRLTVL.

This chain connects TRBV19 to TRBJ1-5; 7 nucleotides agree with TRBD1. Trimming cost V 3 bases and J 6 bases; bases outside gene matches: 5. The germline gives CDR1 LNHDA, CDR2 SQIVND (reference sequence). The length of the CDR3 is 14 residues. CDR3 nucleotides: TGTGCCAGTAGTATTAAGCAGGGGGGTCAGCCCCAGCATTTT. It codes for CASSIKQGGQPQHF.

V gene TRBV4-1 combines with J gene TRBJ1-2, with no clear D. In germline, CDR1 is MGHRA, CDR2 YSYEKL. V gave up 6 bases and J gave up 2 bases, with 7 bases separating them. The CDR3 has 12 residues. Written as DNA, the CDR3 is TGCGCCAGCAGTAACACGAACTATGGCTACACCTTC. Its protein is CASSNTNYGYTF.

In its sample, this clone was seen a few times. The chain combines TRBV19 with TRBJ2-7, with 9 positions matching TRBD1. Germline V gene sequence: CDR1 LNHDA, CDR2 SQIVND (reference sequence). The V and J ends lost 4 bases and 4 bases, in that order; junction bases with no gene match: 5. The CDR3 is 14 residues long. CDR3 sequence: CASSTRQGVYEQYF. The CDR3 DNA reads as TGTGCCAGTAGTACAAGACAGGGGGTATACGAGCAGTACTTC.

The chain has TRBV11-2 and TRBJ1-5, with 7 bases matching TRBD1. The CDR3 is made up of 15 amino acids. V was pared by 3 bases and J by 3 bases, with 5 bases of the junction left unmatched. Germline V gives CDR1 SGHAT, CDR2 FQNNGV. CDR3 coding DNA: TGTGCCAGCAGCTTGGCGACAGGGCCCAATCAGCCCCAGCATTTT. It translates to CASSLATGPNQPQHF.

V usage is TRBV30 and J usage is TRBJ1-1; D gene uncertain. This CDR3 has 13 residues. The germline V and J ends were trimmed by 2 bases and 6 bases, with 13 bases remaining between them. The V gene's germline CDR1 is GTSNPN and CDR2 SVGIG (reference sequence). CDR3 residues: CAWSPQDWAEAFF. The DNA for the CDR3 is TGTGCCTGGAGTCCCCAGGATTGGGCTGAAGCTTTCTTT.

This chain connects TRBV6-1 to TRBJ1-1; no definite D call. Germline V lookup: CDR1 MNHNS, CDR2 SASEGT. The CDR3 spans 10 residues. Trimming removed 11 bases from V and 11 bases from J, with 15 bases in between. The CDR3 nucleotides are TGTGCCCAAGTGGAGCTTAGCGCTTTCTTT. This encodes CAQVELSAFF.

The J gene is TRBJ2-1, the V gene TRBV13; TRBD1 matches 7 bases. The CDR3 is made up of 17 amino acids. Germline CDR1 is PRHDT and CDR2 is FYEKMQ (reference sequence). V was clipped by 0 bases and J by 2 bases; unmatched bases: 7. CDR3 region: CASSLGRQGDTYNEQFF. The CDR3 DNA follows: TGTGCCAGCAGCTTAGGCCGGCAGGGGGACACCTACAATGAGCAGTTCTTC.

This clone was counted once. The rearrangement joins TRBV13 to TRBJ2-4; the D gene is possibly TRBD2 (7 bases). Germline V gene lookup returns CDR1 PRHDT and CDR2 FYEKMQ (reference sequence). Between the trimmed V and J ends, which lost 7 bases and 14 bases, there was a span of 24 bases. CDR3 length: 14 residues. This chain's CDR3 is CASTRGGGGVIKYF. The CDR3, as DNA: TGTGCCAGCACGCGAGGGGGGGGAGGTGTGATAAAGTACTTC. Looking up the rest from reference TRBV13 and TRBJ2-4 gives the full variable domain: AAGVIQSPRHLIKEKRETATLKCYPIPRHDTVYWYQQGPGQDPQFLISFYEKMQSDKGSIPDRFSAQQFSDYHSELNMSSLELGDSALYFCASTRGGGGVIKYFGAGTRLSVL.

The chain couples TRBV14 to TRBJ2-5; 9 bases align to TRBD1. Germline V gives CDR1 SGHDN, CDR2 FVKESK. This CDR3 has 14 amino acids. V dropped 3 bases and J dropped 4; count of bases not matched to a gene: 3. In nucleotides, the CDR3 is TGTGCCAGCAGCCAGACAGGGGGTCCAGAGACCCAGTACTTC. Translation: CASSQTGGPETQYF.

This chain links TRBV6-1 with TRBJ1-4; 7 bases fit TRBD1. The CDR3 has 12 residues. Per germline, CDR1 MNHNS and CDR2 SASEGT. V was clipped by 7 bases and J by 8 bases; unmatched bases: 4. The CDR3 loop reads CASNPGQEKLFF. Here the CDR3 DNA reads TGTGCCAGCAATCCGGGACAGGAAAAACTGTTTTTT.

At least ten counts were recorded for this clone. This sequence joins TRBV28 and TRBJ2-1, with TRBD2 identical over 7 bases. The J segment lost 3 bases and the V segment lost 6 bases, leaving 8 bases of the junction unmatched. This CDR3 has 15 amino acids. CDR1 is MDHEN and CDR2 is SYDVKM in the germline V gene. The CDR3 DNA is TGTGCCAGCAGGCTAGCGGATCTGGGCTACAATGAGCAGTTCTTC. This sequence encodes CASRLADLGYNEQFF.

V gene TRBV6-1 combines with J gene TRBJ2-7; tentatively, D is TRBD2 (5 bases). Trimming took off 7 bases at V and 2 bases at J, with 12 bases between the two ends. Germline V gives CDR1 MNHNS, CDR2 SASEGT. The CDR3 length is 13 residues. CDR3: CASTLSGTYEQYF. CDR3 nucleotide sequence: TGTGCCAGCACCCTCAGCGGCACCTACGAGCAGTACTTC.

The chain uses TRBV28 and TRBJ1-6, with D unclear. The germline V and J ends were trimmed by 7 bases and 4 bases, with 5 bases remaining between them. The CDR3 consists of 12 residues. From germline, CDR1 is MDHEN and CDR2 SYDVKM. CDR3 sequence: CASNWYNSPLHF. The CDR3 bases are TGTGCCAGCAACTGGTATAATTCACCCCTCCACTTT.

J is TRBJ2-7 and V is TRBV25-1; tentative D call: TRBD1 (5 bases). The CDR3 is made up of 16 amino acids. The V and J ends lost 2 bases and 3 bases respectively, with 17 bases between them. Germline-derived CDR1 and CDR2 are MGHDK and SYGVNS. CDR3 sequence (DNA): TGTGCCAGCAGTGAAACCCTAGTAGGGGTTGACTACGAGCAGTACTTC. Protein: CASSETLVGVDYEQYF.

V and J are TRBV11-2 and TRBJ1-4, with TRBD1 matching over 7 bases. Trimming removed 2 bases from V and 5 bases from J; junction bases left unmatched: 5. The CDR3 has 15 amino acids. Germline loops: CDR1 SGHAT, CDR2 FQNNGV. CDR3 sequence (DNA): TGTGCCAGCAGCTTATGGGACAGTCCAAATGAAAAACTGTTTTTT. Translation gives CASSLWDSPNEKLFF. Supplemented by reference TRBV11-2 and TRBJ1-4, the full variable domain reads EAGVAQSPRYKIIEKRQSVAFWCNPISGHATLYWYQQILGQGPKLLIQFQNNGVVDDSQLPKDRFSAERLKGVDSTLKIQPAKLEDSAVYLCASSLWDSPNEKLFFGSGTQLSVL.